A single TCR beta chain is shown here with its context. Its target is unknown. This CDR3 has 14 residues. The ends were cut back, 3 bases at V and 4 bases at J, with 11 bases in the middle. Germline CDR1 reads MDHEN; CDR2 reads SYDVKM. The data were obtained in a study of cytomegalovirus exposure and HLA in healthy donors. The study, taken as a whole, reports: Accurate prediction of HLA-A and HLA-B alleles (for most subjects) was reportedly achieved from TCR beta sequences. Association of a missense DCLRE1C variant with TCR beta V- and J-gene trimming was reported in a later analysis. Confirmation in vitro established that a few CMV-associated chains were specific for CMV antigens.

Primers: 60 Vbeta forward and 13 Jbeta reverse. Method: immunoSEQ multiplex PCR; TCRdb's copy keeps in-frame clones and lacks some. The sample holds over 90,000 clones; around 65% are singletons and the top ten take around 3.5%. V usage is TRBV28 and J usage is TRBJ2-3, with D hard to call. The source is a woman in her forties or fifties in good health and CMV-seronegative. Source material: PBMCs. CDR3 sequence reads: CASSFLAESDTQYF. The CDR3 DNA sequence: TGTGCCAGCAGTTTTTTGGCGGAGTCAGATACGCAGTATTTT. Filled out from reference TRBV28 and TRBJ2-3, the complete variable domain reads DVKVTQSSRYLVKRTGEKVFLECVQDMDHENMFWYRQDPGLGLRLIYFSYDVKMKEKGDIPEGYSVSREKKERFSLILESASTNQTSMYLCASSFLAESDTQYFGPGTRLTVL.